Listed below are T cell receptor beta chains from one sample, sequenced in a study of blood T cell repertoires in COVID-19. Assay used: immunoSEQ multiplex PCR; TCRdb lists only in-frame clones, some missing. Of some 200,000 clones in the sample, roughly 85% are singletons; the top ten hold less than 4.5%. Sequenced sample: PBMCs or T cells enriched from blood (not recorded which). These receptors originate from a woman aged 40 to 50 with acute COVID-19. The CDR3 runs from the conserved cysteine through the conserved F or W. The D gene is left open where the match is weak. Rows give clone size only sometimes, using once, few, many, or a class for an expanded clone.

D gene	clone size	V gene	J gene	CDR3 DNA	CDR3 protein
-	-	TRBV30	TRBJ1-2	TGTGCCTGGACGGGGGAAGGGACGGCAATTTTTGGCTACACCTTC	CAWTGEGTAIFGYTF
TRBD1	-	TRBV27	TRBJ1-2	TGTGCCAGCAGCCTTGGACAGGGCGGTGGCTACACCTTC	CASSLGQGGGYTF
-	-	TRBV15	TRBJ1-1	TGTGCCACCAGCAAAAAGATAACGGTGACTGAAGCTTTCTTT	CATSKKITVTEAFF
-	few	TRBV7-2	TRBJ1-5	TGTGCCAGCAGCCTGAGTGCAGGTAGCAATCAGCCCCAGCATTTT	CASSLSAGSNQPQHF
-	-	TRBV2	TRBJ2-5	TGTGCCAGCAGTATGGAGGAGACCCAGTACTTC	CASSMEETQYF
-	-	TRBV5-5	TRBJ1-1	TGTGCCAGCAGCTTGAAAGGGGGTTGGACTGAAGCTTTCTTT	CASSLKGGWTEAFF
-	-	TRBV6-1	TRBJ1-1	TGTGCCAGCAGTGAATATCGGGGGGGAATGAACACTGAAGCTTTCTTT	CASSEYRGGMNTEAFF
-	-	TRBV7-3	TRBJ2-5	TGTGCCAGCAGCTTAAGCACAGCGCCGGGGGAGACCCAGTACTTC	CASSLSTAPGETQYF
-	-	TRBV9	TRBJ1-1	TGTGCCAGCAGCTCACTCATGAACACTGAAGCTTTCTTT	CASSSLMNTEAFF
TRBD1	-	TRBV7-2	TRBJ1-3	TGTGCCAGCAGCTTAAACAGGGGTAACACCATATATTTT	CASSLNRGNTIYF
-	-	TRBV5-1	TRBJ2-1	TGCGCCAGCAGCCTCCAGAGGAATGAGCAGTTCTTC	CASSLQRNEQFF
-	once	TRBV6-6	TRBJ2-1	TGTGCCAGCAGTTCCCTCACAGGGAGCTCCTACAATGAGCAGTTCTTC	CASSSLTGSSYNEQFF
-	-	TRBV5-1	TRBJ1-1	TGCGCCAGCAGCTTGGAGCGGCAGGGGCATTCGATGAACACTGAAGCTTTCTTT	CASSLERQGHSMNTEAFF
-	-	TRBV7-8	TRBJ1-1	TGTGCCAGCAGCTTAGCGTTGCCAGGGTCGAAGGCTTTCTTT	CASSLALPGSKAFF
TRBD1	-	TRBV5-1	TRBJ1-2	TGCGCCAGCAGCTTCGGGACAGACTATGGCTACACCTTC	CASSFGTDYGYTF
TRBD1	-	TRBV5-1	TRBJ2-3	TGCGCCAGCAGCTCGACAGGGTTGAGTACAGATACGCAGTATTTT	CASSSTGLSTDTQYF
-	-	TRBV6-5	TRBJ1-4	TGTGCCAGCAGTTACGAGCGGGGGGCGGAAGAAAAACTGTTTTTT	CASSYERGAEEKLFF
-	-	TRBV19	TRBJ1-2	TGTGCCAGTAGTACCCGGACAGACACTCGAAATGGCTACACCTTC	CASSTRTDTRNGYTF
-	-	TRBV6-6	TRBJ2-7	TGTGCCAGCCGCTCCCTCGGGGGTCACGACGAGCAGTACTTC	CASRSLGGHDEQYF
-	-	TRBV5-1	TRBJ1-2	TGCGCCAGCAGCCGGGACTTGGCCCGTGGCTACACCTTC	CASSRDLARGYTF
-	once	TRBV7-3	TRBJ1-3	TGTGCCAGCAGCTTGGACAGCTCTGGAAACACCATATATTTT	CASSLDSSGNTIYF
-	-	TRBV29-1	TRBJ1-6	TGCAGCGTTCAACCCCCCCAGGGGCTTGCCCCTAATTCACCCCTCCACTTT	CSVQPPQGLAPNSPLHF
TRBD2	-	TRBV27	TRBJ2-1	TGTGCCAGCAGTATTAGCGGGGGGGGGTTTGAGCAGTTCTTC	CASSISGGGFEQFF
-	-	TRBV6-5	TRBJ2-3	TGTGCCAGCAGTTACGGGCAGGGGTTCACAGATACGCAGTATTTT	CASSYGQGFTDTQYF
-	-	TRBV19	TRBJ1-2	TGTGCCACAATGGGGGCGGGCGGCGGCTACACCTTC	CATMGAGGGYTF
-	-	TRBV6-5	TRBJ2-3	TGTGCCAGCAGTTACGGCGGGGTAGATACGCAGTATTTT	CASSYGGVDTQYF
-	-	TRBV19	TRBJ1-5	TGTGCCAGTAGTCCGCGATCCTCTTATAGCAATCAGCCCCAGCATTTT	CASSPRSSYSNQPQHF
TRBD1	-	TRBV7-8	TRBJ1-2	TGTGCCAGCAGCCCCTACTTTATTCCGGGACAGGCCCCCTATGGCTACACCTTC	CASSPYFIPGQAPYGYTF
TRBD1	-	TRBV11-2	TRBJ1-1	TGTGCCAGCAGCTTTGGAGGGGGCTGGAAAGCTTTCTTT	CASSFGGGWKAFF
-	-	TRBV5-6	TRBJ1-2	TGTGCCAGCAGCTTGGGCAGGGTCTATGGCTACACCTTC	CASSLGRVYGYTF
TRBD2	once	TRBV6-2/TRBV6-3	TRBJ2-4	TGTGCCAGCAGCCCTCCTAGCGGGGGGATTCTAGCCAAAAACATTCAGTACTTC	CASSPPSGGILAKNIQYF
-	-	TRBV14	TRBJ1-3	TGTGCCAGCAGCGCCCAGGGTTTCTCTGGAAACACCATATATTTT	CASSAQGFSGNTIYF
-	-	TRBV18	TRBJ1-2	TGTGCCAGCTCACCTATCAAGCAGGGAAGTGTGAGTGGCTACACCTTC	CASSPIKQGSVSGYTF
-	-	TRBV30	TRBJ1-5	TGTGCCTGGAGTGAACAGGACAATCAGCCCCAGCATTTT	CAWSEQDNQPQHF
-	-	TRBV2	TRBJ1-5	TGTGCCAGCAGTGATGAGACATACCTTCAGCCCCAGCATTTT	CASSDETYLQPQHF
-	-	TRBV12-5	TRBJ1-4	TGTGCTAGTGGTTTAGAGGAAAAACTGTTTTTT	CASGLEEKLFF
TRBD1	-	TRBV11-2	TRBJ1-2	TGTGCCAGCAGCTTAGTGCTATTGGGGGGACAGATAAACTATGGCTACACCTTC	CASSLVLLGGQINYGYTF
-	-	TRBV5-6	TRBJ1-1	TGTGCCAGCACCCCGGGAGGGCGGGCCCCGTCTAGCACTGAAGCTTTCTTT	CASTPGGRAPSSTEAFF
TRBD1	few	TRBV20-1	TRBJ1-2	TGCAGTGCTAGTGGGACAGATAACTATGGCTACACCTTC	CSASGTDNYGYTF
-	-	TRBV6-2/TRBV6-3	TRBJ2-5	TGTGCCAGCAGTAGTACAGCGGCCCAGTACTTC	CASSSTAAQYF
-	-	TRBV11-2	TRBJ2-1	TGTGCCAGCAGGCCTCTACAGTACTCCTACAATGAGCAGTTCTTC	CASRPLQYSYNEQFF